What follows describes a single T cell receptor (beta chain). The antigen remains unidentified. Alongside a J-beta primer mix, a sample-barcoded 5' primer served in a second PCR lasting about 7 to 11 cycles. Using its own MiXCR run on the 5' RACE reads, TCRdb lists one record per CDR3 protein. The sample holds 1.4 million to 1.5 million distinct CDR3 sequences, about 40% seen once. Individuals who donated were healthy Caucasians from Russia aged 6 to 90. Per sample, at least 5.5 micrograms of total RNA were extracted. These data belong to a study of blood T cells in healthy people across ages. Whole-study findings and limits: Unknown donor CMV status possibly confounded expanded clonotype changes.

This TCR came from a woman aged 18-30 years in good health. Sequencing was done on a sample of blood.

In DNA form, the CDR3 reads TGCAGCGACAGGGGTAACAATGAGCAGTTCTTC. Protein: CSDRGNNEQFF. J is TRBJ2-1 and V is TRBV20-1; 8 nucleotides match TRBD1. The CDR3 covers 11 residues. Germline V gene sequence: CDR1 DFQATT, CDR2 SNEGSKA (reference sequence).